A single TCR beta chain is shown here with its context. Assay used: immunoSEQ multiplex PCR; TCRdb lists only in-frame clones, some missing. Of roughly 660,000 clones in the sample, more than 75% are singletons; the top ten hold approximately 0.011%. This entry belongs to a study of shared T cell receptors in the human thymus. With 5 bases clipped from V and 3 bases from J, the junction kept 6 bases outside the gene matches. The CDR3 is made up of 15 amino acids. Germline V gene lookup returns CDR1 SGHDN and CDR2 FVKESK. The same sample was also used in a study of human thymus T cells. Turning to that study: The people who donated were healthy Finnish babies having corrective surgery for congenital heart defects. Corrective cardiac operations yielded the resected thymus tissue. In thymic and blood repertoires alike, V and J usage looked biased.

The chain recombines TRBV14 with TRBJ2-3; 9 bases are a match to TRBD1. The sequenced sample consisted of thymocytes. The TCR sequence derives from a boy under three years old with a congenital heart defect. This CDR3 reads CASSSGQGRTDTQYF. DNA for the CDR3: TGTGCCAGCAGCAGCGGACAGGGGAGGACAGATACGCAGTATTTT.